The 2 T cell receptor beta chains below all came from one sample that was sequenced in a study of T cell repertoires in cytomegalovirus infection. These TCRs' antigens remain unknown. TCRdb re-derived calls from the reads in MiXCR, one entry per CDR3 protein. The data hold hundreds of thousands of distinct CDR3 sequences, with less than 40% observed a single time. This material consisted of cultured CD8+ T cells from PBMCs, taken from culture after CMV antigen stimulation. The receptors shown here come from a human donor in good health (CMV status not recorded). Some clones in this sample may be carry-over from other donors' samples.

The rearrangement joins TRBV29-1 to TRBJ1-2; no clear D gene. This CDR3 is built from 13 residues. Germline CDR1 is SQVTM and CDR2 is ANQGSEA. V lost 6 bases to trimming and J lost 5 bases, with 16 bases between them. The CDR3, as DNA: TGCAGCGTACGCCAAAACGTCGGGTATGGCTACACCTTC. This sequence encodes CSVRQNVGYGYTF.

V is TRBV12-3 or TRBV12-4 and J is TRBJ1-2, with 9 bases aligning to TRBD1. V shed 7 bases and J 6 bases; nucleotides not matched to a gene: 12. CDR3 length equals 15 residues. This CDR3 reads CASTPWTGEGDGYTF. The CDR3 DNA follows: TGTGCCAGCACTCCTTGGACAGGGGAGGGCGATGGCTACACCTTC.